These 24 T cell receptor beta chains were all obtained from the same sample, sequenced in a study of control samples from healthy donors and cancer patients. The protocol was immunoSEQ multiplex PCR, while the TCRdb copy is restricted to in-frame clones and leaves out a portion. This table has 150,000 or so clones, 85% to 95% appearing once. The source material was blood. These receptors were taken from a man aged 40-49 years in good health.

The chain links TRBV28 to TRBJ2-7; TRBD1 or TRBD2 may be the D gene (6 bases each). Trimming removed 4 bases from V and 3 bases from J, with 13 bases in between. Looked up from germline, CDR1 is MDHEN and CDR2 is SYDVKM. The CDR3 extends over 14 amino acids. CDR3 loop: CASSWGAVGYEQYF. As DNA, the CDR3 is TGTGCCAGCAGTTGGGGGGCGGTGGGCTACGAGCAGTACTTC.

This rearrangement joins TRBV28 to TRBJ2-7, with TRBD1 identical over 7 bases. V trimming: 6 bases; J trimming: 3 bases; junction bases outside the gene matches: 2. CDR1 is MDHEN and CDR2 is SYDVKM in the germline V gene. The CDR3 runs to 12 residues. As DNA, the CDR3 is TGTGCCAGCAGGCAGGGGGTCTACGAGCAGTACTTC. It encodes CASRQGVYEQYF.

The rearrangement uses TRBV7-9 and TRBJ2-5; 16 nucleotides align to TRBD2. The CDR3 extends over 17 amino acids. Germline CDR1 and CDR2: SEHNR and FQNEAQ (reference sequence). The junction had 8 bases not matched to a gene; V was cut back by 5 bases and J by 5 bases. The CDR3 is CASSAGTSGRARETQYF. The CDR3 nucleotides read TGTGCCAGCAGCGCCGGGACTAGCGGGAGGGCCCGGGAGACCCAGTACTTC.

V gene TRBV12-3 or TRBV12-4 combines with J gene TRBJ2-7, with D perhaps matching TRBD2 (5 bases). V was pared by 6 bases and J by 9 bases, with 12 bases between. The CDR3 loop spans 11 amino acids. The CDR3 DNA sequence: TGTGCCAGCAGCCCCGGGGTAGGGCAGTACTTC. Its translation: CASSPGVGQYF.

This chain uses TRBV7-2 with TRBJ2-3; 10 bases agree with TRBD2. Germline V gives CDR1 SGHTA, CDR2 FQGNSA. This CDR3 comprises 18 residues. The V and J ends lost 1 base and 2 bases, in that order; junction bases with no gene match: 9. In DNA form, the CDR3 reads TGTGCCAGCAGCTTAGTATCAGCTAGCGGGAGACTCACAGATACGCAGTATTTT. Protein sequence: CASSLVSASGRLTDTQYF. Based on the CDR3 plus reference TRBV7-2 and TRBJ2-3, the full variable domain is GAGVSQSPSNKVTEKGKDVELRCDPISGHTALYWYRQSLGQGLEFLIYFQGNSAPDKSGLPSDRFSAERTGGSVSTLTIQRTQQEDSAVYLCASSLVSASGRLTDTQYFGPGTRLTVL.

This rearrangement joins TRBV28 to TRBJ1-6, with 7 bases lining up with TRBD1. Looked up from germline, CDR1 is MDHEN and CDR2 is SYDVKM. After removal of 6 bases from V and 9 bases from J, the junction contained 14 bases not matched to a gene. The CDR3 extends over 16 amino acids. CDR3: CASSLGGAHGGSPLHF. The DNA of the CDR3 is TGTGCCAGCAGCTTAGGGGGCGCCCACGGGGGTTCACCCCTCCACTTT.

The rearrangement joins TRBV3-1 (or the pseudogene TRBV3-2) to TRBJ1-3, with a tentative D call TRBD1 (5 bases). Germline lookup yields CDR1 LGHDT and CDR2 YNNKEL (reference sequence). This CDR3 is built from 15 residues. Trimming cost V 1 base and J 1 base, with 8 bases left between them. The DNA for the CDR3 is TGTGCCAGCAGCCAAGGATCAGGGTCTGGAAACACCATATATTTT. Translation: CASSQGSGSGNTIYF.

This chain joins TRBV7-9 and TRBJ2-7, with D perhaps being TRBD1 or TRBD2 (5 bases each). This CDR3 region has 16 residues. V gave up 6 bases and J gave up 4 bases, with 22 bases separating them. CDR1 is SEHNR and CDR2 is FQNEAQ in the germline V gene (reference sequence). The CDR3 loop is CASRLVGGPSGYEQYF. The CDR3 DNA follows: TGTGCCAGCAGACTCGTTGGGGGACCCTCCGGATACGAGCAGTACTTC. The full variable domain, completed using reference TRBV7-9 and TRBJ2-7, is DTGVSQNPRHKITKRGQNVTFRCDPISEHNRLYWYRQTLGQGPEFLTYFQNEAQLEKSRLLSDRFSAERPKGSFSTLEIQRTEQGDSAMYLCASRLVGGPSGYEQYFGPGTRLTVT.

V is TRBV4-1 and J is TRBJ2-7, with D uncertain. The germline CDR1 and CDR2 sequences are MGHRA and YSYEKL. The CDR3 totals 15 residues. Trimming cost V 1 base and J 2 bases, with 12 bases left between them. This CDR3 reads CASSQVSGVAYEQYF. CDR3 DNA: TGCGCCAGCAGCCAAGTCAGTGGGGTCGCCTACGAGCAGTACTTC.

A word on this clone: The identical CDR3 is also encoded by other nucleotide sequences in the sample. This chain joins TRBV12-3 or TRBV12-4 and TRBJ1-6; D not certain. The CDR3 has 12 residues. The V gene lost 3 bases and the J gene lost 7 bases, with 4 bases spanning the gap. The CDR3 loop is CASSLDNSPLHF. The DNA for the CDR3 is TGTGCCAGCAGTTTGGACAATTCACCCCTCCACTTT.

The V and J genes are TRBV28 and TRBJ1-1, with D possibly being TRBD1 (5 bases). CDR1 is MDHEN, CDR2 SYDVKM, per germline. Trimming left V 6 bases short and J 7 bases short, with 9 bases between. The CDR3 extends over 11 amino acids. Here the CDR3 reads CASRGTHEAFF. CDR3 nucleotides: TGTGCCAGCAGGGGGACGCATGAAGCTTTCTTT.

This clone appeared a single time. CDR3 in amino acids: CASSLEGAGFGSPLHF. As DNA, the CDR3 is TGTGCCAGCAGCCTCGAGGGGGCAGGCTTTGGTTCACCCCTCCACTTT. V and J are TRBV7-8 and TRBJ1-6, with 7 bases matching TRBD1. CDR3 size: 16 residues. V lost 5 bases, J lost 9 bases, and 13 bases stayed unmatched. Per the germline V gene, CDR1 is SGHVS and CDR2 is FQNEAQ.

The chain links TRBV5-1 to TRBJ1-1, with TRBD1 identical over 11 bases. Trimming took 1 base from V and 4 from J; bases not matched to a gene: 6. This CDR3 spans 16 amino acids. Germline CDR1 SGHRS, CDR2 YFSETQ. The CDR3 here is CASSLQTGTGGTEAFF. The DNA for the CDR3 is TGCGCCAGCAGCTTGCAAACCGGGACAGGGGGCACTGAAGCTTTCTTT.

The chain combines TRBV27 with TRBJ2-3; 13 nucleotides agree with TRBD2. CDR1 and CDR2 from the germline V gene are MNHEY and SMNVEV (reference sequence). The CDR3 totals 19 residues. J lost 2 bases, V lost 2 bases, and 10 bases had no gene match. The CDR3 nucleotides are TGTGCCAGCAGTTTAGATCCCTCCGGACTAGCGGGAGCCACAGATACGCAGTATTTT. It yields the protein CASSLDPSGLAGATDTQYF.

V gene TRBV6-6 combines with J gene TRBJ2-1, with D perhaps matching TRBD1 (6 bases). V lost 0 bases and J lost 5, with 14 bases in between. CDR3 length: 16 residues. Germline V CDR1 and CDR2: MNHNY, SVGAGI (reference sequence). The CDR3 loop reads CASSYSATRQDNEQFF. The CDR3 DNA reads TGTGCCAGCAGTTACTCCGCTACTAGACAGGACAATGAGCAGTTCTTC.

V usage is TRBV6-5 and J usage is TRBJ2-5, with 7 bases aligning to TRBD1. Per germline, CDR1 MNHEY and CDR2 SVGAGI. With 6 bases clipped from V and 5 bases from J, the junction kept 12 bases outside the gene matches. The CDR3 is made up of 15 amino acids. This CDR3 reads CASRLQGPNGETQYF. DNA for the CDR3: TGTGCCAGCAGACTACAGGGGCCGAACGGGGAGACCCAGTACTTC.

The chain recombines TRBV6-2 or TRBV6-3 with TRBJ1-1, with D unresolved. The CDR3 is made up of 15 amino acids. Germline V CDR1 and CDR2: MNHEY, SVGEGT. Trimming stripped 4 bases from V and 5 bases from J, with 17 bases between. CDR3 sequence (DNA): TGTGCCAGCAGTTTCGGAGGGATCCCGGGAACTGAAGCTTTCTTT. Its translation is CASSFGGIPGTEAFF.

V is TRBV18 and J is TRBJ1-5, with D perhaps TRBD1 (6 bases). Trimming removed 6 bases from V and 0 bases from J, with 18 bases in between. The CDR3 length is 17 residues. Germline V gene lookup returns CDR1 KGHSH and CDR2 LQKENI. CDR3 sequence reads: CASSLPPQGYSNQPQHF. The CDR3 nucleotides are TGTGCCAGCTCCCTCCCCCCACAGGGCTATAGCAATCAGCCCCAGCATTTT.

This clone was counted once. CDR3 sequence reads: CASSQSRFQETQYF. In nucleotides, the CDR3 is TGTGCCAGCAGCCAAAGCCGGTTCCAAGAGACCCAGTACTTC. The chain is built from TRBV7-8 and TRBJ2-5; D ambiguous. CDR1 and CDR2 from the germline V gene are SGHVS and FQNEAQ. With 5 bases removed from V and 1 base from J, the gap between germline ends came to 11 bases. The CDR3 is 14 residues long.

The V call is TRBV5-4, the J call TRBJ2-1; 10 nucleotides match TRBD2. The germline CDR1 and CDR2 sequences are SGHNT and YYREEE (reference sequence). The J segment lost 9 bases and the V segment lost 0 bases, leaving 6 bases of the junction unmatched. The CDR3 extends over 15 amino acids. CDR3 DNA sequence: TGTGCCAGCAGCTTGGTTAGCGGGGGGCCTGGTGAGCAGTTCTTC. Translating it yields CASSLVSGGPGEQFF.

Turning to this clone: Other DNA sequences in this specimen translate into the identical CDR3. This chain connects TRBV3-1 (or the pseudogene TRBV3-2) to TRBJ1-1; weak D call: TRBD1 (5 bases). Trimming pared 2 bases from V and 14 bases from J, leaving 18 bases between. CDR1 and CDR2 from the germline V gene are LGHDT and YNNKEL (reference sequence). The CDR3 sequence is 13 residues long. CDR3: CASSQLARGGAFF. CDR3 nucleotide sequence: TGTGCCAGCAGCCAACTTGCCCGGGGGGGAGCCTTCTTT.

This sequence joins TRBV10-2 and TRBJ1-5, with TRBD1 as a possible D gene (6 bases). Trimming shortened V by 4 bases and J by 5 bases, and 12 bases separated the two germline ends. CDR3 size: 14 residues. Germline V gene sequence: CDR1 WSHSY, CDR2 SAAADI. The CDR3 DNA is TGCGCCAGCAGTGTATTGGGGGCAGATCAGCCCCAGCATTTT. The encoded protein is CASSVLGADQPQHF.

The chain uses TRBV6-6 and TRBJ1-5; perhaps TRBD1 as D (6 bases). The CDR3 is 15 residues long. V lost 6 bases and J lost 0, with 12 bases in between. Germline V gene sequence: CDR1 MNHNY, CDR2 SVGAGI (reference sequence). The CDR3 spells CASSQRGASNQPQHF. The CDR3 DNA reads as TGTGCCAGCAGCCAACGGGGGGCTAGCAATCAGCCCCAGCATTTT.

The count of this clone is one. The chain carries TRBV19 and TRBJ2-7; 7 bases agree with TRBD1. The CDR3 sequence is 13 residues long. Germline V gene data show CDR1 as LNHDA and CDR2 as SQIVND (reference sequence). V shed 4 bases, J shed 3 bases, and the junction held 3 bases outside the gene matches. CDR3 sequence: CASSRGQNYEQYF. CDR3 nucleotides: TGTGCCAGTAGTAGGGGACAGAACTACGAGCAGTACTTC.